This entry lists 18 T cell receptor beta chains sequenced from one sample in a study of CD8 T cells in ankylosing spondylitis. TCRdb itself ran the 5' RACE reads through MiXCR, one entry per CDR3 protein. The table has some 250,000 distinct CDR3 sequences, roughly 10% seen once; the top ten hold less than 7.5%. Material for sequencing was blood, either unsorted or a sorted T cell fraction (not recorded which). These receptors were taken from a male donor with ankylosing spondylitis or in good health (not recorded which).

This clonotype was recorded many times. The rearrangement links TRBV5-1 to TRBJ2-3, with 8 positions matching TRBD2. Germline V gene data show CDR1 as SGHRS and CDR2 as YFSETQ. V lost 4 bases, J lost 3 bases, and 7 bases stayed unmatched. The CDR3 runs 15 residues. The CDR3 coding sequence is TGCGCCAGCAGCCGAGGGGGACTAGTAACAGATACGCAGTATTTT. This sequence encodes CASSRGGLVTDTQYF.

This clonotype was counted ten times or more. The chain combines TRBV5-1 with TRBJ2-7; D is possibly TRBD2 (6 bases). Looked up from germline, CDR1 is SGHRS and CDR2 is YFSETQ. CDR3 length: 14 amino acids. Trimming stripped 3 bases from V and 2 bases from J, with 12 bases between. CDR3 coding DNA: TGCGCCAGCAGCTCGGGGGACGGCCCCTACGAGCAGTACTTC. The encoded protein is CASSSGDGPYEQYF.

This clonotype occurred many times. This chain connects TRBV12-3 or TRBV12-4 to TRBJ1-3; D might be TRBD1 (5 bases). V lost 3 bases, J lost 0 bases, and 15 bases lay in between. The CDR3 contains 17 residues. CDR3 sequence (DNA): TGTGCCAGCAGTTTCTCTGGGACGGCCTACTCTGGAAACACCATATATTTT. Translating it yields CASSFSGTAYSGNTIYF.

The chain joins TRBV20-1 to TRBJ2-5; D remains ambiguous. The CDR3 has 14 residues. The germline CDR1 and CDR2 sequences are DFQATT and SNEGSKA (reference sequence). Between the trimmed V and J ends, which lost 6 bases and 4 bases, there was a span of 18 bases. CDR3 region: CSARTGEDRETQYF. Here the CDR3 DNA reads TGCAGTGCCAGGACGGGTGAAGACCGAGAGACCCAGTACTTC.

The chain links TRBV10-3 to TRBJ1-1; D unresolved. The CDR3 runs to 13 residues. Per germline, CDR1 ENHRY and CDR2 SYGVKD. The ends were cut back, 10 bases at V and 2 bases at J, with 14 bases in the middle. DNA of the CDR3: TGTGCCACCCGACCGACGCCCAACACTGAAGCTTTCTTT. It encodes CATRPTPNTEAFF.

The chain uses TRBV29-1 and TRBJ2-7; 7 nucleotides line up with TRBD1. The CDR3 length is 13 residues. The V segment lost 6 bases and the J segment 7 bases; nucleotides outside the gene matches: 12. CDR1 and CDR2 (germline): SQVTM, ANQGSEA. The CDR3 DNA sequence: TGCAGCGTCTTGGGACAGAAATTTAGGGAGCAGTACTTC. Residues: CSVLGQKFREQYF.

This clonotype has only a few counts. The gene calls are TRBV5-1 and TRBJ2-7; D not resolved. With 0 bases removed from V and 0 bases from J, the gap between germline ends came to 10 bases. The CDR3 covers 15 residues. The V gene's germline CDR1 is SGHRS and CDR2 YFSETQ. The CDR3 DNA reads as TGCGCCAGCAGCTTGGAGCCCTATGACTCCTACGAGCAGTACTTC. It codes for CASSLEPYDSYEQYF.

V and J are TRBV30 and TRBJ1-1, with D unclear. V was cut by 0 bases and J by 0 bases, with 8 bases left in between. Germline assignment: CDR1 GTSNPN and CDR2 SVGIG (reference sequence). The CDR3 spans 14 residues. CDR3: CAWSVSRLNTEAFF. The CDR3, as DNA: TGTGCCTGGAGTGTCTCTCGGTTGAACACTGAAGCTTTCTTT.

The gene calls are TRBV5-1 and TRBJ2-1, with 8 bases aligning to TRBD1. The germline CDR1 and CDR2 sequences are SGHRS and YFSETQ. J was trimmed by 0 bases and V by 6 bases; bases with no gene match: 11. There are 17 residues in the CDR3. The chain's CDR3 is CASKGGQVTPSYNEQFF. The CDR3 DNA follows: TGCGCCAGCAAGGGGGGACAGGTTACCCCCTCCTACAATGAGCAGTTCTTC. Drawing the rest from reference TRBV5-1 and TRBJ2-1, the complete variable domain is KAGVTQTPRYLIKTRGQQVTLSCSPISGHRSVSWYQQTPGQGLQFLFEYFSETQRNKGNFPGRFSGRQFSNSRSEMNVSTLELGDSALYLCASKGGQVTPSYNEQFFGPGTRLTVL.

This clonotype has ten or more counts. The chain is built from TRBV12-3 or TRBV12-4 and TRBJ2-3; D unclear. CDR3 size: 13 residues. V lost 2 bases, J lost 4 bases, and 7 bases lay in between. The CDR3 DNA follows: TGTGCCAGCAGTTTATACCGGGCAGATACGCAGTATTTT. The encoded protein is CASSLYRADTQYF.

This clonotype occurred many times. The gene calls are TRBV6-2 or TRBV6-3 and TRBJ1-1; a weak D match, TRBD1 (5 bases). V lost 0 bases to trimming and J lost 11 bases, with 10 bases between them. The CDR3 length is 12 residues. CDR1 and CDR2 (germline): MNHEY, SVGEGT. CDR3: CASSYSQGRAFF. CDR3 bases: TGTGCCAGCAGTTACTCGCAGGGACGGGCTTTCTTT.

This clonotype was found many times. The V gene is TRBV10-3, the J gene TRBJ2-1; D is ambiguous. V was pared by 0 bases and J by 5 bases, with 5 bases between. The germline CDR1 and CDR2 sequences are ENHRY and SYGVKD. This CDR3 region has 13 residues. CDR3 in amino acids: CAISESQDNEQFF. The DNA of the CDR3 is TGTGCCATCAGTGAGTCGCAGGACAATGAGCAGTTCTTC.

This clonotype occurred many times. J is TRBJ2-1 and V is TRBV12-3 or TRBV12-4; 11 bases are a match to TRBD2. Trimming at V came to 8 bases and at J to 4 bases, leaving 10 bases not matched to a gene. The CDR3 contains 16 residues. CDR3 DNA: TGTGCCAGCCGGGGGGCGGGACTAGCGGAGTACAATGAGCAGTTCTTC. This gives the protein CASRGAGLAEYNEQFF.

This clonotype was counted a few times. The chain combines TRBV29-1 with TRBJ1-5; no definite D call. Germline CDR1 SQVTM, CDR2 ANQGSEA. Trimming took off 5 bases at V and 5 bases at J, with 13 bases between the two ends. The CDR3 sequence is 13 residues long. The CDR3 loop reads CSVWREFDQPQHF. DNA of the CDR3: TGCAGCGTTTGGAGGGAGTTCGATCAGCCCCAGCATTTT.

In its sample, this clonotype was seen many times. This chain uses TRBV5-1 with TRBJ2-1, with 7 bases fitting TRBD2. Losses at the gene ends were 5 bases for V and 3 bases for J; bases not matched to a gene: 11. This CDR3 spans 16 amino acids. Germline V lookup: CDR1 SGHRS, CDR2 YFSETQ. In DNA form, the CDR3 reads TGCGCCAGCAGTCTGATCCCTGGCGGGGGCTACAATGAGCAGTTCTTC. Protein: CASSLIPGGGYNEQFF.

This chain connects TRBV7-2 to TRBJ2-7, with TRBD2 identical over 13 bases. This CDR3 spans 16 amino acids. Germline CDR1 is SGHTA and CDR2 is FQGNSA. Trimming at V came to 4 bases and at J to 6 bases, leaving 9 bases not matched to a gene. CDR3 residues: CASSSGLAGASGEQYF. CDR3 nucleotides: TGTGCCAGCAGCTCCGGACTAGCGGGAGCGTCGGGCGAGCAGTACTTC.

The table lists this clonotype with many counts. The gene calls are TRBV10-2 and TRBJ2-3; D remains unclear. The germline V gene encodes CDR1 WSHSY and CDR2 SAAADI. V lost 7 bases to trimming and J lost 2 bases, with 19 bases between them. This CDR3 is built from 16 residues. CDR3 in DNA: TGCGCCAGCACTACCCCCCACAGCGAGAACACAGATACGCAGTATTTT. It codes for CASTTPHSENTDTQYF.

This clonotype was seen at least ten times. V gene TRBV5-6 combines with J gene TRBJ1-1, with 8 bases aligning to TRBD1. Unmatched junction bases numbered 7, after V lost 6 bases and J lost 0 bases. The CDR3 loop spans 15 amino acids. CDR1 is SGHDT and CDR2 is YYEEEE in the germline V gene. CDR3 residues: CASTGQGRVNTEAFF. CDR3 in DNA: TGTGCCAGCACCGGACAGGGTAGGGTGAACACTGAAGCTTTCTTT.